This T cell receptor beta chain was obtained from a study of CD8+ T cells in alopecia areata. General observations from the study: Persistence during tofacitinib was seen for many expanded lesional clones in scalp and blood. Scalp clonality dropped significantly under tofacitinib, as did expanded CD8+ top-100 clones.

The treatment denotes: oral pan-JAK inhibitor, 5-10 mg twice daily. In alopecia areata patients, both lesional scalp punch biopsies and peripheral blood were collected. Sequencing relied on a cDNA template that was reverse transcribed from extracted RNA. Libraries were prepared by immunoSEQ multiplex PCR; TCRdb keeps only in-frame clonotypes and omits some of them. This table holds a few hundred thousand clones, around two fifths found once. Trimming took 0 bases from V and 10 from J, leaving 10 bases between them. Germline V gene lookup returns CDR1 SGDLS and CDR2 YYNGEE. The CDR3 is 12 residues long. About this clone itself: As yet, its antigen is unknown.

The sequence was collected from a human donor with alopecia areata. The genes are TRBV9 and TRBJ1-1; D is unclear. This material consisted of CD4+ T cells sorted from blood, taken at approximately week 31, from a patient treated with tofacitinib. CDR3 in amino acids: CASSVAEGRAFF. The CDR3 DNA reads TGTGCCAGCAGCGTAGCTGAAGGGAGAGCTTTCTTT.